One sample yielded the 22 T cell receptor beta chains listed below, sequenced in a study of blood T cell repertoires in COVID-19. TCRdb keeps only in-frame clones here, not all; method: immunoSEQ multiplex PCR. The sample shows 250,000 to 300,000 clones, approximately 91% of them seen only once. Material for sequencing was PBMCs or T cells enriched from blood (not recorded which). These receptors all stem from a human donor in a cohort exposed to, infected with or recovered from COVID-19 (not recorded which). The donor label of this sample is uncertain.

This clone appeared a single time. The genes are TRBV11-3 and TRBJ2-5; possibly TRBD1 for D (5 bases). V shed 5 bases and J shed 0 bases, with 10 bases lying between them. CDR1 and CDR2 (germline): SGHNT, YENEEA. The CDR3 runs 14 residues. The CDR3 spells CASSDDSNQETQYF. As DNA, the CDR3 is TGTGCCAGCAGCGACGACAGCAACCAAGAGACCCAGTACTTC.

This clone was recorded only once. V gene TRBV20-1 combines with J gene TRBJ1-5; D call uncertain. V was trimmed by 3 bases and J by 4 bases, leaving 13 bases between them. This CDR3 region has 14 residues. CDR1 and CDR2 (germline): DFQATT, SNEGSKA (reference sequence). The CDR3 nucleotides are TGCAGTGCTAGTTTGCTACCTAGTAATCAGCCCCAGCATTTT. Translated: CSASLLPSNQPQHF.

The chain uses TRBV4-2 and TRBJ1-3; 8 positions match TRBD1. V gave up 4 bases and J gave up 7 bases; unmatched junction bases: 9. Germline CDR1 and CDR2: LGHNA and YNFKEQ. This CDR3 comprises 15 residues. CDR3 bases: TGTGCCAGCAGCCCGACAGGGGAAGAAAGGAACACCATATATTTT. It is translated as CASSPTGEERNTIYF.

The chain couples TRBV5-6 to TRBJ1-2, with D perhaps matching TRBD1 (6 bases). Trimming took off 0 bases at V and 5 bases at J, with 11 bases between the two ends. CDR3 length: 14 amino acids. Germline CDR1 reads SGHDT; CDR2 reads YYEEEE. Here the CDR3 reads CASSLGGRWYGYTF. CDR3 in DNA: TGTGCCAGCAGCTTGGGGGGGCGATGGTATGGCTACACCTTC.

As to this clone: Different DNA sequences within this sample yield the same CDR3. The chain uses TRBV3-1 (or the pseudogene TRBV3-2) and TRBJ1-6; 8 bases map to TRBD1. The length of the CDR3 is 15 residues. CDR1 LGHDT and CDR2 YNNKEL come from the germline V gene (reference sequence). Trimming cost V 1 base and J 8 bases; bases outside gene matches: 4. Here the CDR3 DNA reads TGTGCCAGCAGCCAAGGCGGGACAGGATATTCACCCCTCCACTTT. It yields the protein CASSQGGTGYSPLHF.

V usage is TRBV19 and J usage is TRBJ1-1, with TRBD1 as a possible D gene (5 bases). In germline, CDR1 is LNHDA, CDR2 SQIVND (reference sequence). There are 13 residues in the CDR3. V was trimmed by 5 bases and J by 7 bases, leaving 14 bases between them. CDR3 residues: CASSPRPGIEAFF. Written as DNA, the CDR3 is TGTGCCAGTAGTCCCCGGCCAGGGATTGAAGCTTTCTTT.

DNA for the CDR3: TGCGCCAGCAGCCAAGATGAACAGGGGGCCGTGGGCTACACCTTC. This gives the protein CASSQDEQGAVGYTF. This chain joins TRBV4-1 and TRBJ1-2; TRBD1 matches at 9 bases. V gave up 0 bases and J gave up 8 bases; unmatched junction bases: 7. This CDR3 comprises 15 residues. CDR1 and CDR2 (germline): MGHRA, YSYEKL.

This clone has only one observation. The CDR3 loop is CASSLPKASSSAQYF. DNA for the CDR3: TGTGCCAGCAGCTTACCCAAGGCCAGTAGCAGCGCCCAGTACTTC. V usage is TRBV7-3 and J usage is TRBJ2-5; D is unresolved. V was pared by 2 bases and J by 9 bases, with 19 bases between. The germline gives CDR1 SGHTA, CDR2 FQGTGA. CDR3 length: 15 residues.

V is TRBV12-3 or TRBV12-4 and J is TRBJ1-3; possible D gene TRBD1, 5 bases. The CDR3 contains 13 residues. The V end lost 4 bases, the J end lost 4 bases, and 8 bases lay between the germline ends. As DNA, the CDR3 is TGTGCCAGCAGTTGGACAATGGGAAACACCATATATTTT. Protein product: CASSWTMGNTIYF.

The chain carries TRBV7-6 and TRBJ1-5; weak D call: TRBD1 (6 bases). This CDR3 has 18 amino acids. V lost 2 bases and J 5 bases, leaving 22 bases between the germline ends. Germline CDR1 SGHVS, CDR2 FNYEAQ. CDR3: CASSLKRREAGAHQPQHF. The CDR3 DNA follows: TGTGCCAGCAGCTTAAAACGACGAGAAGCAGGGGCGCATCAGCCCCAGCATTTT.

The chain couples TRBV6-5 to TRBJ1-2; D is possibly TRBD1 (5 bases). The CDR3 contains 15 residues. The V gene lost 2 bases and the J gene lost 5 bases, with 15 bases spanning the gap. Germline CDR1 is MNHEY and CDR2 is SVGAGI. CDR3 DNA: TGTGCCAGCAGTTACGGGCAGGGCGCCACTTATGGCTACACCTTC. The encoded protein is CASSYGQGATYGYTF.

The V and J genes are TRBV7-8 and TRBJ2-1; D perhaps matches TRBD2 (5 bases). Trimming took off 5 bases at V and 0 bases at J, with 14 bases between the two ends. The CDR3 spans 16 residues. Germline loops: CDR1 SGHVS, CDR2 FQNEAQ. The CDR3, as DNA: TGTGCCAGCAGCCCCCTCGGCCGGGGCTCCTACAATGAGCAGTTCTTC. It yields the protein CASSPLGRGSYNEQFF.

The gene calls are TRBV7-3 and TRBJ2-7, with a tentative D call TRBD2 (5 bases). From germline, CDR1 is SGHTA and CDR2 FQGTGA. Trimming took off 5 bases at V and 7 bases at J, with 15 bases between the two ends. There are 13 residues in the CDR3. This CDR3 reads CASSPHPEVEQYF. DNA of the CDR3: TGTGCCAGCAGCCCCCACCCGGAGGTAGAGCAGTACTTC.

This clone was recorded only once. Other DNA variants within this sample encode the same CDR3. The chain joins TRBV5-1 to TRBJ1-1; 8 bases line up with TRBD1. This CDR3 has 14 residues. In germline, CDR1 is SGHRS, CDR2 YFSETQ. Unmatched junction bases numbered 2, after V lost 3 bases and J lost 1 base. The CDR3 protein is CASSSGQGNTEAFF. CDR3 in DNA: TGCGCCAGCAGCTCCGGACAGGGGAACACTGAAGCTTTCTTT.

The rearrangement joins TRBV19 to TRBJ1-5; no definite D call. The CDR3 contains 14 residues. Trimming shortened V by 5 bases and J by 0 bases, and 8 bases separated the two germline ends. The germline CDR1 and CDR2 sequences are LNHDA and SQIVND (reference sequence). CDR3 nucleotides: TGTGCCAGTAGTGAACGGGATAGCAATCAGCCCCAGCATTTT. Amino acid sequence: CASSERDSNQPQHF.

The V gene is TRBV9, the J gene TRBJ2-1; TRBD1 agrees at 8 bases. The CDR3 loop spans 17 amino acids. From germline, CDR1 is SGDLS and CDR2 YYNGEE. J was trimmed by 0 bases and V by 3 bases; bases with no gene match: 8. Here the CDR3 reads CASSGTRQGPSYNEQFF. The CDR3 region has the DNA TGTGCCAGCAGCGGGACCCGACAGGGGCCCTCCTACAATGAGCAGTTCTTC.

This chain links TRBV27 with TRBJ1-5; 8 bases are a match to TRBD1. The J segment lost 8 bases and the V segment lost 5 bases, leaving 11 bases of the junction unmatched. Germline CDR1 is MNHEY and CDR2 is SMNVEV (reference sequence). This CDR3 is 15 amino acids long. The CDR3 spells CASSPDRGWMEPQHF. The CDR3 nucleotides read TGTGCCAGCAGTCCTGACAGGGGATGGATGGAGCCCCAGCATTTT.

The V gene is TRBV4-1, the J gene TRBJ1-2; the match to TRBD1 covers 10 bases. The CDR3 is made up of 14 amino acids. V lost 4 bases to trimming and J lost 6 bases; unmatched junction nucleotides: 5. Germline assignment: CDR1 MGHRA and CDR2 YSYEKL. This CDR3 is CASSPRDRGNGYTF. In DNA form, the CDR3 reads TGCGCCAGCAGCCCCCGGGACAGGGGAAATGGCTACACCTTC.

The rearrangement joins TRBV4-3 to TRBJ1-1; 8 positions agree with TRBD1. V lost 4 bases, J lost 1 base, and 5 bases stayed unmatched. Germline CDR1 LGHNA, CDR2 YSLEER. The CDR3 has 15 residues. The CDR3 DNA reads TGCGCCAGCAGCCGAGGACAGGGAGAGAACACTGAAGCTTTCTTT. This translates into CASSRGQGENTEAFF.

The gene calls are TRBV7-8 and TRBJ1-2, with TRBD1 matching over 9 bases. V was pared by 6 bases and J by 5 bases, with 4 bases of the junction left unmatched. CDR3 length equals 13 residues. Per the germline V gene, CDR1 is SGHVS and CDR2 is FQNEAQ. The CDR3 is CASRDRGSYGYTF. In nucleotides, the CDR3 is TGTGCCAGCAGGGACAGGGGATCGTATGGCTACACCTTC.

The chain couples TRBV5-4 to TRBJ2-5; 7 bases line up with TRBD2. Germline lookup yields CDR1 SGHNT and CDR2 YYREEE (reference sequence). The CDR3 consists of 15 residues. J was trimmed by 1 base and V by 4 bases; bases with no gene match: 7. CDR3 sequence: CASSDRDYAQETQYF. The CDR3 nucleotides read TGTGCCAGCAGCGACCGGGACTACGCCCAAGAGACCCAGTACTTC.

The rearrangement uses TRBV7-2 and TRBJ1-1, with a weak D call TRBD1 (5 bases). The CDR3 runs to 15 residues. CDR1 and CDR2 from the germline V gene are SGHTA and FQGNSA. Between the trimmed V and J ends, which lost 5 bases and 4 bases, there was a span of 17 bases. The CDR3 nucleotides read TGTGCCAGCAGCCAGGGCGAGTGGGGCTCCACTGAAGCTTTCTTT. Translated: CASSQGEWGSTEAFF.